A selection of T cell receptor beta chains follows, all from one sample in a study of tumor and adjacent non-tumor tissue in lung cancer. TCRdb ran MiXCR on the multiplex PCR reads and lists one entry per CDR3 protein. The repertoire holds more than 60,000 distinct CDR3 sequences, with about 77% as singletons. The specimen sequenced was distant non-tumor lung tissue. Source of these receptors: a man in his 60s with non-small cell lung cancer. Each CDR3 is given with its conserved first and last residue. Each record gives: D gene, clone size, J gene, V gene, CDR3 protein, CDR3 DNA. D genes are given only for firm matches. Clone size, where shown, is once, few, many, or a class for clones that have expanded.

D gene: TRBD2
clone size: -
J gene: TRBJ2-1
V gene: TRBV2
CDR3 protein: CARSEGTRGYEQFF
CDR3 DNA: TGTGCCAGAAGTGAAGGGACTAGGGGCTACGAGCAGTTCTTC

D gene: TRBD2
clone size: many
J gene: TRBJ2-5
V gene: TRBV4-1
CDR3 protein: CASSPQREGKETQYF
CDR3 DNA: TGCGCCAGCAGCCCCCAGCGGGAGGGGAAAGAGACCCAGTACTTC

D gene: -
clone size: -
J gene: TRBJ1-2
V gene: TRBV7-9
CDR3 protein: CASSLETGSESRYGYTF
CDR3 DNA: TGTGCCAGCAGCTTAGAAACAGGCTCCGAGTCGCGATATGGCTACACCTTC

D gene: -
clone size: many
J gene: TRBJ2-3
V gene: TRBV11-3
CDR3 protein: CASSFGGTSNTDTQYF
CDR3 DNA: TGTGCCAGCAGCTTCGGGGGAACCTCTAACACAGATACGCAATATTTT

D gene: -
clone size: -
J gene: TRBJ1-5
V gene: TRBV6-2/TRBV6-3
CDR3 protein: CASMGDLGIQPQHF
CDR3 DNA: TGTGCCAGCATGGGGGACTTAGGCATTCAGCCCCAGCATTTT

D gene: -
clone size: -
J gene: TRBJ2-2
V gene: TRBV6-1
CDR3 protein: CASSEGRPEELFF
CDR3 DNA: TGTGCCAGCAGTGAAGGGAGACCCGAGGAGCTGTTTTTT

D gene: -
clone size: -
J gene: TRBJ2-3
V gene: TRBV11-1
CDR3 protein: CASSPGIGFTGTLYF
CDR3 DNA: TGTGCCAGCAGTCCCGGGATAGGGTTCACAGGTACGCTGTATTTT

D gene: TRBD1
clone size: -
J gene: TRBJ2-3
V gene: TRBV29-1
CDR3 protein: CSSQTGAGSTDTQYF
CDR3 DNA: TGCAGCTCCCAGACAGGGGCGGGTAGCACGGATACGCAGTATTTT

D gene: TRBD1
clone size: -
J gene: TRBJ2-5
V gene: TRBV29-1
CDR3 protein: CSAIVQGRVGETQYF
CDR3 DNA: TGCAGCGCCATCGTACAGGGGCGTGTAGGAGAGACCCAATACTTC

D gene: TRBD1
clone size: many
J gene: TRBJ2-6
V gene: TRBV5-1
CDR3 protein: CASSQGQETGANVLTF
CDR3 DNA: TGCGCCAGCAGCCAGGGACAGGAGACTGGGGCCAACGTCCTGACTTTC

D gene: -
clone size: few
J gene: TRBJ2-2
V gene: TRBV5-1
CDR3 protein: CASSFEGQSHTGELFF
CDR3 DNA: TGCGCCAGCAGCTTCGAAGGGCAGTCCCACACCGGGGAGCTGTTTTTT